The source of this T cell receptor (beta chain) is a study of blood T cells in healthy people across ages. The use of a sample-barcoded 5' primer and a J-beta primer mix characterized a second PCR of about 7 to 12 cycles. TCRdb used MiXCR to reprocess the 5' RACE reads, holding one entry per CDR3 protein. The sample holds about a million distinct CDR3 sequences, around two fifths seen once. A word on this clonotype: Its matching antigen is unknown. This sequence may be a read error, since a much larger clone differs from it by one base.

Every donor contributed 7.5 to 10 milliliters of peripheral blood by blood draw. Total RNA, at least 6 micrograms per sample, came from PBMCs. Study results and limitations: Estimates based on one million T cells were treated as lower bounds.

Germline CDR1 and CDR2: LGHNA and YNFKEQ. CDR3 size: 12 residues. With 2 bases removed from V and 7 bases from J, the gap between germline ends came to 5 bases. The gene calls are TRBV4-2 and TRBJ1-4; D is ambiguous. The sequenced material came from blood. This receptor was taken from a man younger than 35 in good health. For the CDR3, the DNA is TGTGCCAGCAGCCAACTGAGTGAAAAACTGTTTTTT. This encodes CASSQLSEKLFF.